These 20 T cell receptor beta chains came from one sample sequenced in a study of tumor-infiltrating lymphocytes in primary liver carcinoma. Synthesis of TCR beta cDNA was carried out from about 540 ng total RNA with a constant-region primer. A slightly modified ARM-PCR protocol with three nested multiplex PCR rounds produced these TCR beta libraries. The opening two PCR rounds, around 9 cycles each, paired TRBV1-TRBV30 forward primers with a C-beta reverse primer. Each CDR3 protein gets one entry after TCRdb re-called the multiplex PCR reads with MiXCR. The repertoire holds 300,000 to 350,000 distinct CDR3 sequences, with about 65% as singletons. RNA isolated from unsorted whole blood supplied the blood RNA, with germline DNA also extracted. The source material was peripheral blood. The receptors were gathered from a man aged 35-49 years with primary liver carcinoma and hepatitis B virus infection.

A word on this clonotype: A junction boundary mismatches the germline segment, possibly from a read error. In DNA form, the CDR3 reads TGTGCCAGCAGTTACCCTTCAGAGTTTGGCAACACCTTC. Translation gives CASSYPSEFGNTF. The rearrangement joins TRBV6-5 to TRBJ1-2, with no clear D. This CDR3 region has 13 residues. Germline CDR1 MNHEY, CDR2 SVGAGI.

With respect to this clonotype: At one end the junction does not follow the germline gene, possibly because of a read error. In DNA, the CDR3 is TGTGTCAGCGGCTTCCACGACAGGGGGCAGACCCAGTACTTC. Residues: CVSGFHDRGQTQYF. The chain joins TRBV11-2 to TRBJ2-5; 10 bases agree with TRBD1. The CDR3 length is 14 residues. From germline, CDR1 is SGHAT and CDR2 FQNNGV.

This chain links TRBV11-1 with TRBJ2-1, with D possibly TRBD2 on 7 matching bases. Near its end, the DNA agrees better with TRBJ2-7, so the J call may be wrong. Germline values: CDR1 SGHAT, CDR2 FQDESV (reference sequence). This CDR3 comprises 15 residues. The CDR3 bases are TGTGCCAGCAGCCTGTCCCGGGGGGCCTACAACGGGCAGTACTTC. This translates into CASSLSRGAYNGQYF.

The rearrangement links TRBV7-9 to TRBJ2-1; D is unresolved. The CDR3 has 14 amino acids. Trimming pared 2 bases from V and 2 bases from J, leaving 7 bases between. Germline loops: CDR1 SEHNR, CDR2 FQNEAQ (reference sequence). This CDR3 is CASSLIVAYNEQFF. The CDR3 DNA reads TGTGCCAGCAGCTTAATAGTGGCCTACAATGAGCAGTTCTTC.

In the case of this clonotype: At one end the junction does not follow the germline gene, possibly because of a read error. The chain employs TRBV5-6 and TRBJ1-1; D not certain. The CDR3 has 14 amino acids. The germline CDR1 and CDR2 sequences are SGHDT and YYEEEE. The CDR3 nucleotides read TGTGCCAGCAGATCCACACTCGTAAACACCGAAGCTTTCTTT. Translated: CASRSTLVNTEAFF.

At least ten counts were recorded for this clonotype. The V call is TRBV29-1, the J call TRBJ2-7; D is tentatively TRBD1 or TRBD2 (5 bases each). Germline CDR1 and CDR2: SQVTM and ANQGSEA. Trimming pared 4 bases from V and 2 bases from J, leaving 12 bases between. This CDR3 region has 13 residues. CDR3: CSVAGTSAYEQYF. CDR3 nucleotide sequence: TGCAGCGTTGCCGGGACGTCAGCCTACGAGCAGTACTTC.

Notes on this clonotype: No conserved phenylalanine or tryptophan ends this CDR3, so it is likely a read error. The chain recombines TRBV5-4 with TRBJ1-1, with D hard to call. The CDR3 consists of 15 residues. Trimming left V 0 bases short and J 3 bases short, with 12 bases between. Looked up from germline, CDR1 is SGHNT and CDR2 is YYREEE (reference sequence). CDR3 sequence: CASSLDPGADTEAFL. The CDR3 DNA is TGTGCCAGCAGCTTGGATCCAGGAGCCGACACTGAAGCTTTCTTA.

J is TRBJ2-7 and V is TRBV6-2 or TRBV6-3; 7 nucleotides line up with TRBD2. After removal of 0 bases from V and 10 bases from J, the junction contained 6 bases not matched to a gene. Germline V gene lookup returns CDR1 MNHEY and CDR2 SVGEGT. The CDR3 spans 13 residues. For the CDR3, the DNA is TGTGCCAGCAGTTACTCGACGGGGAGGGCACAGTACTTC. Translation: CASSYSTGRAQYF.

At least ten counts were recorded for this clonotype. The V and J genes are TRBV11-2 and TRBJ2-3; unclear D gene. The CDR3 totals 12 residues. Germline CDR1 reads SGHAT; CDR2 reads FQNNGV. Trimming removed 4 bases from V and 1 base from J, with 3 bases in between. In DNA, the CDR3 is TGTGCCAGCAGCTCCCGCACAGATACGCAGTATTTT. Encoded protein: CASSSRTDTQYF. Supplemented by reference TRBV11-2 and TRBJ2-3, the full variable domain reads EAGVAQSPRYKIIEKRQSVAFWCNPISGHATLYWYQQILGQGPKLLIQFQNNGVVDDSQLPKDRFSAERLKGVDSTLKIQPAKLEDSAVYLCASSSRTDTQYFGPGTRLTVL.

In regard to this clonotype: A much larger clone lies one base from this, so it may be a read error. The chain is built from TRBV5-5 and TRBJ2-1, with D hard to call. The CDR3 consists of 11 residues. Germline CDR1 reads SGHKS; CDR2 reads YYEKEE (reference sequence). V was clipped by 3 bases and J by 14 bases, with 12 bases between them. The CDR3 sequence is CASSSHGVEFF. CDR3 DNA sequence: TGTGCCAGCAGCTCGCATGGTGTTGAGTTCTTC.

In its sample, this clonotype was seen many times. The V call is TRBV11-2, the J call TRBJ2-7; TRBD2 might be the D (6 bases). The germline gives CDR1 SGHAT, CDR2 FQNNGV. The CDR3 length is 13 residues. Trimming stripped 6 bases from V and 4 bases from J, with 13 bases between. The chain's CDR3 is CASRAGTLYEQYF. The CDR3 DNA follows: TGTGCCAGCAGGGCCGGGACTTTGTACGAGCAGTACTTC.

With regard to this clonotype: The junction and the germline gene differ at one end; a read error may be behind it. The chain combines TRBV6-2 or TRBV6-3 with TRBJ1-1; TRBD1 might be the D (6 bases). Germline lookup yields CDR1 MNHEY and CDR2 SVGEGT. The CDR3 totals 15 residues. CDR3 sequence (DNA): TGTGCCAACAGTTACTCTAAAGGGGGTAACACTGAAGCTTTCTTT. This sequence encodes CANSYSKGGNTEAFF.

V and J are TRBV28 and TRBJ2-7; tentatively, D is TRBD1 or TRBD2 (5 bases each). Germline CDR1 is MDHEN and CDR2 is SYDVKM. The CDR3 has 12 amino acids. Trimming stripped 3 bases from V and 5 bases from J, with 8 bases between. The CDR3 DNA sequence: TGTGCCAGCAGTTTTCGGGGCAACGAGCAGTACTTC. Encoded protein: CASSFRGNEQYF.

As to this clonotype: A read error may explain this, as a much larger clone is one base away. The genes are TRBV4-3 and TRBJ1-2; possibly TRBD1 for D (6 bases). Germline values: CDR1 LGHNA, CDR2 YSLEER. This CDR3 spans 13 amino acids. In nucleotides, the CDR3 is TGCGCCACCAGCCAGATAAACAGGGATGGCTACACCTTC. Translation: CATSQINRDGYTF.

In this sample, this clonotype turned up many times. This CDR3 reads CAISESTGYSNQPQHF. DNA of the CDR3: TGTGCCATCAGTGAGTCGACGGGGTATAGCAATCAGCCCCAGCATTTT. J is TRBJ1-5 and V is TRBV10-3, with D unresolved. V gave up 0 bases and J gave up 0 bases, with 9 bases separating them. Per germline, CDR1 ENHRY and CDR2 SYGVKD. The CDR3 contains 16 residues.

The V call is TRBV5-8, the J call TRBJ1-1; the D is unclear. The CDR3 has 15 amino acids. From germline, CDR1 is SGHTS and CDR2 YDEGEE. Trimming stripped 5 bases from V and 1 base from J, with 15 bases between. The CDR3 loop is CASRPVQTGNTEAFF. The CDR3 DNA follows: TGTGCCAGCAGACCTGTCCAGACGGGGAACACTGAAGCTTTCTTT. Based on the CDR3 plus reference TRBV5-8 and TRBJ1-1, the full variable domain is EAGVTQSPTHLIKTRGQQATLRCSPISGHTSVYWYQQALGLGLQFLLWYDEGEERNRGNFPPRFSGRQFPNYSSELNVNALELEDSALYLCASRPVQTGNTEAFFGQGTRLTVV.

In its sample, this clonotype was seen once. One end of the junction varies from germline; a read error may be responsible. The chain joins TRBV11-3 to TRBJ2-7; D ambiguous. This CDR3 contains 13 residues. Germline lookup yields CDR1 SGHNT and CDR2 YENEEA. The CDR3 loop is CTSSLDYPGEQYF. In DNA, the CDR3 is TGTACCAGCAGCTTAGATTACCCAGGCGAGCAGTACTTC.

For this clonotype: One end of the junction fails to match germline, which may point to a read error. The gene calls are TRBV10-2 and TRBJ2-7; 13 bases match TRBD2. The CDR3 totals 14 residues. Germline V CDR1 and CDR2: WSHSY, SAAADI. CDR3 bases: TGCGCCAGCAACGCGGGACTAGCGGGAAACGAGCAGTGCTTC. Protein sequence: CASNAGLAGNEQCF.

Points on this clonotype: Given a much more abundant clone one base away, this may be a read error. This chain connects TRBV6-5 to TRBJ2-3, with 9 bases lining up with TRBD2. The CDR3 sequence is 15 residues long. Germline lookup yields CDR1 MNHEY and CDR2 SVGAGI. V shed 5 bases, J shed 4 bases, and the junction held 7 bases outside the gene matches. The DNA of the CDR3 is TGTGCCAGCAGTCACTTAGCGGGAGTGTCAGATACGCAGTATTTT. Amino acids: CASSHLAGVSDTQYF.

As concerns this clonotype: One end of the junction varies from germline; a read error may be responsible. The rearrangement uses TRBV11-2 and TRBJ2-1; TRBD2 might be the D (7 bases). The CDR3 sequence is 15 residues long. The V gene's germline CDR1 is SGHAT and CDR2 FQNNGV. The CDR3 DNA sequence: TGTCCCAGCAACGGTGACAGGACTAGAAACAGTGAGCAGTTCTTC. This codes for CPSNGDRTRNSEQFF.